A selection of T cell receptor beta chains follows, all from one sample in a study of CD4 T cell repertoires in COVID-19. TCRdb keeps only in-frame clones here, not all; method: immunoSEQ multiplex PCR. This sample yields about 75,000 clones, of which 83% are seen a single time; about 0.58% belongs to the top ten. The sample was CD4+ T cells from peripheral blood, taken after recovery from COVID-19. The source of these receptors is a human donor who had COVID-19. The CDR3 runs from the conserved cysteine through the conserved F or W. The order of the fields is CDR3 length, V gene, J gene, D gene, clone size, CDR3 protein, CDR3 DNA. D genes are given only for firm matches. Size is stated for part of the rows, as once, few or many counts, or as a class when the clone is expanded.

15	TRBV7-8	TRBJ2-2	TRBD1	once	CASSFSGTGTGELFF	TGTGCCAGCAGCTTTTCCGGGACAGGAACCGGGGAGCTGTTTTTT
14	TRBV27	TRBJ2-5	-	once	CASRAGRATETQYF	TGTGCCAGCAGGGCGGGCCGCGCCACAGAGACCCAGTACTTC
15	TRBV5-1	TRBJ1-4	TRBD1	-	CASRPTGVLEEKLFF	TGCGCCAGCAGGCCTACAGGGGTATTAGAGGAAAAACTGTTTTTT
14	TRBV6-5	TRBJ1-1	-	few	CASNPAARVTEAFF	TGTGCCAGCAACCCCGCAGCGAGGGTCACTGAAGCTTTCTTT
13	TRBV5-1	TRBJ2-3	-	-	CASSDGGTDTQYF	TGCGCCAGCTCCGACGGGGGCACAGATACGCAGTATTTT
14	TRBV5-1	TRBJ1-3	-	-	CASSAQGTGNTIYF	TGCGCCAGCAGCGCGCAGGGAACTGGAAACACCATATATTTT
13	TRBV25-1	TRBJ1-1	-	-	CASTQGSGTEAFF	TGTGCCAGCACCCAGGGGTCTGGCACTGAAGCTTTCTTT
17	TRBV21-1	TRBJ2-5	-	-	CATLRPPYRDSQETQYF	TGTGCCACCCTAAGGCCCCCTTACCGGGACTCCCAAGAGACCCAGTACTTC
16	TRBV5-1	TRBJ2-6	TRBD1	-	CASSLTGARGANVLTF	TGCGCCAGCAGCTTAACAGGGGCCCGAGGGGCCAACGTCCTGACTTTC
18	TRBV24-1	TRBJ2-1	-	-	CATSDLRSAGGPYNEQFF	TGTGCCACCAGTGATTTGAGGAGTGCCGGCGGCCCCTACAATGAGCAGTTCTTC
10	TRBV20-1	TRBJ1-1	-	-	CSAPDTEAFF	TGCAGTGCCCCGGACACTGAAGCTTTCTTT
14	TRBV10-3	TRBJ2-3	-	-	CAIRESGSTDTQYF	TGTGCCATCAGGGAGAGCGGGAGCACAGATACGCAGTATTTT
16	TRBV7-9	TRBJ2-1	TRBD1	once	CASSPGQATTGDEQFF	TGTGCCAGCAGCCCGGGACAGGCGACGACAGGGGATGAGCAGTTCTTC
13	TRBV2	TRBJ1-1	-	once	CASLGTMNTEAFF	TGTGCCTCCCTGGGGACCATGAACACTGAAGCTTTCTTT
14	TRBV11-3	TRBJ1-3	-	-	CASSPVGSGNTIYF	TGTGCCAGCAGCCCTGTGGGCTCTGGAAACACCATATATTTT
20	TRBV6-1	TRBJ2-3	TRBD2	-	CASSEAISGRKIGGTDTQYF	TGTGCCAGCAGTGAAGCAATCAGCGGGAGGAAAATAGGCGGCACAGATACGCAGTATTTT
15	TRBV29-1	TRBJ1-5	TRBD1	-	CSVATGFLGNQPQHF	TGCAGCGTCGCGACAGGGTTCTTGGGCAATCAGCCCCAGCATTTT
13	TRBV6-5	TRBJ2-1	-	-	CASNNGAGREQFF	TGTGCCAGCAACAACGGGGCAGGTCGAGAGCAGTTCTTC
15	TRBV5-6	TRBJ1-4	-	once	CASSSALRAEEKLFF	TGTGCCAGCAGCTCCGCGCTCCGGGCCGAGGAAAAACTGTTTTTT
15	TRBV3-1/TRBV3-2	TRBJ1-2	-	-	CASSQDRTEASVLTF	TGTGCCAGCAGCCAAGACCGGACGGAAGCCTCGGTTCTCACCTTC
17	TRBV28	TRBJ1-1	TRBD1	-	CASSSNPGGGMNTEAFF	TGTGCCAGCAGCTCAAACCCAGGGGGGGGTATGAACACTGAAGCTTTCTTT
15	TRBV28	TRBJ2-1	-	-	CASSLPIKNGGLQFF	TGTGCCAGCAGTTTACCCATTAAAAACGGGGGCCTCCAGTTCTTC
14	TRBV5-1	TRBJ2-3	-	-	CASSLAAGSDTQYF	TGCGCCAGCAGCTTGGCCGCGGGGTCAGATACGCAGTATTTT
14	TRBV7-2	TRBJ2-2	TRBD1	-	CASSLGQGIGELFF	TGTGCCAGCAGCTTGGGACAGGGTATCGGGGAGCTGTTTTTT
12	TRBV12-3/TRBV12-4	TRBJ1-5	-	-	CASSSKSRPQHF	TGTGCCAGCAGCTCCAAGAGTCGGCCCCAGCATTTT
13	TRBV12-3/TRBV12-4	TRBJ1-2	-	-	CASSPRGNYGYTF	TGTGCCAGCAGTCCCCGGGGGAACTATGGCTACACCTTC
15	TRBV6-2/TRBV6-3	TRBJ1-1	TRBD1	-	CASSHLGQGGTEAFF	TGTGCCAGCAGCCACTTGGGACAGGGTGGCACTGAAGCTTTCTTT
14	TRBV18	TRBJ2-7	-	-	CASSPQGSALEQYF	TGTGCCAGCTCACCACAAGGATCGGCCCTCGAGCAGTACTTC
19	TRBV15	TRBJ2-1	TRBD2	-	CATSRDKLAGGYGQNEQFF	TGTGCCACCAGCAGAGATAAACTAGCGGGAGGTTACGGCCAAAATGAGCAGTTCTTC
15	TRBV9	TRBJ1-4	TRBD1	-	CASSARQGTNEKLFF	TGTGCCAGCAGCGCCAGACAGGGGACTAATGAAAAACTGTTTTTT
15	TRBV5-4	TRBJ2-2	TRBD1	-	CASSTGTGYTGELFF	TGTGCCAGCAGCACGGGGACAGGATACACCGGGGAGCTGTTTTTT
13	TRBV5-1	TRBJ2-2	-	-	CASSLQGGGELFF	TGCGCCAGCAGCCTTCAGGGCGGCGGGGAGCTGTTTTTT
17	TRBV6-4	TRBJ2-7	-	-	CASSDCDRTLPSYEQYF	TGTGCCAGCAGTGACTGCGACAGGACACTCCCCTCCTACGAGCAGTACTTC
15	TRBV7-2	TRBJ2-1	-	-	CASSSRGGGYNEQFF	TGTGCCAGCAGCTCGAGGGGTGGCGGATACAATGAGCAGTTCTTC
14	TRBV11-1	TRBJ2-3	-	-	CASSLGRQTDTQYF	TGTGCCAGCAGCTTAGGACGGCAAACAGATACGCAGTATTTT
14	TRBV11-2	TRBJ1-1	TRBD1	-	CASSSRTGDTEAFF	TGTGCCAGCAGCTCGAGGACAGGGGACACTGAAGCTTTCTTT
14	TRBV5-5	TRBJ1-4	TRBD1	few	CASSRTGGDEKLFF	TGTGCCAGCAGCCGGACAGGGGGAGATGAAAAACTGTTTTTT
16	TRBV7-8	TRBJ1-4	-	-	CASSLSVGASNEKLFF	TGTGCCAGCAGCTTATCGGTTGGGGCGTCTAATGAAAAACTGTTTTTT
16	TRBV7-9	TRBJ2-3	-	-	CASNLEQAGLTDTQYF	TGTGCCAGCAACTTAGAACAGGCGGGACTCACAGATACGCAGTATTTT
15	TRBV7-6	TRBJ2-2	-	-	CASSKRDSHTGELFF	TGTGCCAGCAGCAAGAGGGACTCACACACCGGGGAGCTGTTTTTT
15	TRBV7-9	TRBJ2-1	-	-	CASSSRGLEGDEQFF	TGTGCCAGCAGCTCACGGGGACTGGAGGGCGATGAGCAGTTCTTC
14	TRBV5-1	TRBJ1-1	-	-	CASSLQAENTEAFF	TGCGCCAGCAGCTTGCAGGCAGAGAACACTGAAGCTTTCTTT
15	TRBV6-5	TRBJ1-5	-	few	CASSRGGLMDQPQHF	TGTGCCAGCAGCCGGGGGGGCTTGATGGACCAGCCCCAGCATTTT
18	TRBV7-9	TRBJ2-2	TRBD1	-	CATMPGQGSELNTGELFF	TGTGCCACCATGCCGGGACAGGGGTCAGAACTGAACACCGGGGAGCTGTTTTTT
13	TRBV19	TRBJ1-1	-	-	CASSILGETEAFF	TGTGCCAGTAGTATATTGGGAGAGACTGAAGCTTTCTTT
14	TRBV19	TRBJ2-1	TRBD2	-	CASKFREGAVEQFF	TGTGCCAGTAAATTTCGGGAGGGAGCCGTTGAGCAGTTCTTC
14	TRBV3-1/TRBV3-2	TRBJ1-6	-	-	CASTAASYNSPLHF	TGTGCCAGCACCGCGGCCTCCTATAATTCACCCCTCCACTTT
14	TRBV19	TRBJ1-4	TRBD1	-	CASNRGQGNEKLFF	TGTGCCAGTAACCGGGGACAGGGGAATGAAAAACTGTTTTTT
17	TRBV7-4	TRBJ2-4	-	-	CASSLSPETDQKNIQYF	TGTGCCAGCAGCTTAAGTCCTGAAACAGATCAGAAAAACATTCAGTACTTC
14	TRBV19	TRBJ1-5	TRBD1	-	CASSTDRGNQPQHF	TGTGCCAGTAGTACAGACAGGGGCAATCAGCCCCAGCATTTT
13	TRBV5-4	TRBJ1-4	-	-	CASSLAGNEKLFF	TGTGCCAGCAGCTTGGCCGGCAATGAAAAACTGTTTTTT